This T cell receptor beta chain was observed in a study of T cells in Graves' hyperthyroidism and ophthalmopathy. A word on this clonotype: Its specificity is not known.

CDR1 and CDR2 (germline): GTSNPN, SVGIG (reference sequence). The V segment lost 0 bases and the J segment 5 bases; nucleotides outside the gene matches: 4. This CDR3 region has 14 residues. The source material, RNA transcripts, was used to amplify TCR beta CDR3 regions. The study used the HTBI primer set for a first-round RT-PCR of the TCR CDR3. TCRdb independently ran MiXCR on the multiplex PCR reads; one entry per CDR3 protein. The sample holds more than 450,000 distinct CDR3 sequences; 20% are singletons and the top ten take roughly 50%. Study-wide findings and caveats: Clonotypes that were expanded in thyroid above 0.001 mostly appeared in blood too. Onset of ophthalmopathy came a median roughly 6.5 months after the model predicted it.

Sequenced sample: blood. This TCR was recovered from a man in his forties with Graves' ophthalmopathy. The chain uses TRBV30 and TRBJ2-1; 7 bases agree with TRBD2. This chain's CDR3 is CAWSVGLADNEQFF. Written as DNA, the CDR3 is TGTGCCTGGAGTGTGGGGCTAGCGGACAATGAGCAGTTCTTC.